Reported below is one T cell receptor beta chain. This CDR3 comprises 14 residues. Germline CDR1 and CDR2: LGHDT and YNNKEL (reference sequence). The V end lost 10 bases, the J end lost 6 bases, and 22 bases lay between the germline ends. This specimen belongs to a study of blood T cell repertoires in COVID-19. The overall study: Researchers got acute and convalescent COVID-19 samples from the United States, Italy and Spain. T cells, B-cell-depleted T cells, or PBMCs supplied cDNA or gDNA.

Under the authors' procedure: Amplification with reference gene primers provided the estimates of nucleated cell counts. Using immunoSEQ multiplex PCR, the repertoire was profiled, and TCRdb retains in-frame clones only, with some absent. V, J and clone size derive from that table, while D and trimming were established from the DNA sequence. The data contain more than 250,000 clones, approximately 86% of them singletons. The chain is built from TRBV3-1 (or the pseudogene TRBV3-2) and TRBJ2-7; no firm D call. This clonotype was obtained from a woman under 40 who had recovered from COVID-19. Sequences were obtained from peripheral blood. The CDR3 nucleotides read TGTGCCACCTCCTATTTATATCATGAGTGCGAGCAGTACTTC. This encodes CATSYLYHECEQYF.